This T cell receptor (beta chain) is drawn from a study of graft-versus-host responses after intestinal transplantation. In the study overall: All recipients were given anti-thymocyte globulin induction, and tacrolimus and steroids were then administered for three to four years.

Sequencing was performed with immunoSEQ multiplex PCR; in TCRdb, only in-frame clones are kept and a portion is missing. The sample contains over 15,000 clones, approximately 80% of which appear only once. Germline values: CDR1 MNHNY, CDR2 SVGAGI (reference sequence). V lost 2 bases, J lost 3 bases, and 10 bases lay in between. CDR3 length equals 14 residues. As regards this clone: What it recognizes is unknown.

General study points: GvH clone levels peaked in circulation, and this peak was associated with early post-transplant HvG declines. Among recipient marrow samples, GvH clones were found; some appeared first in ileum or blood.

V and J are TRBV6-6 and TRBJ1-2; the D gene is possibly TRBD1 (5 bases). The receptor was derived from a human patient who received an intestinal transplant, so some T cells may come from the graft donor. Sample: PBMCs, taken 14 days after transplant. The CDR3 sequence: CASSYEGTHYGYTF. DNA of the CDR3: TGTGCCAGCAGTTACGAGGGGACCCACTATGGCTACACCTTC.